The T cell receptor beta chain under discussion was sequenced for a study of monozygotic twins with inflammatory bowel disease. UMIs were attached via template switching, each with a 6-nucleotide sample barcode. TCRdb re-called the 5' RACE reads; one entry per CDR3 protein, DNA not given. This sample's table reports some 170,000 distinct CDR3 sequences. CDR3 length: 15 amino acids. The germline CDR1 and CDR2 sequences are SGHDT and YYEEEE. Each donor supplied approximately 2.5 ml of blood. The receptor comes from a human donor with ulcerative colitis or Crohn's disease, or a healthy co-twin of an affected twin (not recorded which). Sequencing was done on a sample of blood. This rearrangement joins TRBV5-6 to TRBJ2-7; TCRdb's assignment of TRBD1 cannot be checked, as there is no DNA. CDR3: CASSLGGQSSYEQYF.